One and the same sample provided the 20 T cell receptor beta chains below, sequenced in a study of blood T cell repertoires in COVID-19. TCRdb keeps only in-frame clones here, not all; method: immunoSEQ multiplex PCR. The table lists approximately 110,000 clones, 81% of them singletons. The sequenced material came from peripheral blood. These receptors were obtained from a man aged 80 or over with acute or convalescent COVID-19.

V is TRBV19 and J is TRBJ1-2; maybe TRBD1 (5 bases). Trimming shortened V by 3 bases and J by 3 bases, and 17 bases separated the two germline ends. Germline lookup yields CDR1 LNHDA and CDR2 SQIVND (reference sequence). CDR3 size: 16 residues. The CDR3 nucleotides are TGTGCCAGTAGTATGACGTGGCGGGGGGTTGACTATGGCTACACCTTC. This encodes CASSMTWRGVDYGYTF.

The chain recombines TRBV15 with TRBJ2-7; TRBD1 agrees at 8 bases. The V segment lost 4 bases and the J segment 4 bases; nucleotides outside the gene matches: 9. The CDR3 extends over 15 amino acids. Germline-derived CDR1 and CDR2 are LNHNV and YYDKDF (reference sequence). CDR3 nucleotide sequence: TGTGCCACCAGCATAATTAGGACAGGGTTATACGAGCAGTACTTC. Its translation is CATSIIRTGLYEQYF.

The V and J genes are TRBV24-1 and TRBJ2-5; 11 bases line up with TRBD1. The CDR3 runs 17 residues. Germline V CDR1 and CDR2: KGHDR, SFDVKD. Trimming took 3 bases from V and 4 from J; bases not matched to a gene: 9. The CDR3, as DNA: TGTGCCACCAGTGATGCACTCGGGACAGGGGGACCAGAGACCCAGTACTTC. Amino acid sequence: CATSDALGTGGPETQYF.

The J gene is TRBJ2-1, the V gene TRBV11-2; 8 positions agree with TRBD2. CDR3 length: 15 residues. Looked up from germline, CDR1 is SGHAT and CDR2 is FQNNGV. J gave up 5 bases and V 4 bases, and 7 bases lay outside the gene matches. The CDR3 spells CASSSFPGLDNEQFF. CDR3 DNA sequence: TGTGCCAGCAGCTCCTTTCCGGGACTAGACAATGAGCAGTTCTTC.

The chain links TRBV18 to TRBJ1-2, with 8 positions matching TRBD1. CDR3 length: 15 residues. The junction had 7 bases not matched to a gene; V was cut back by 4 bases and J by 3 bases. The germline V gene encodes CDR1 KGHSH and CDR2 LQKENI. CDR3 DNA: TGTGCCAGCTCACTCCGGACAGGGAGGGACTATGGCTACACCTTC. Translation: CASSLRTGRDYGYTF. The full variable domain, rest sourced from reference TRBV18 and TRBJ1-2, is NAGVMQNPRHLVRRRGQEARLRCSPMKGHSHVYWYRQLPEEGLKFMVYLQKENIIDESGMPKERFSAEFPKEGPSILRIQQVVRGDSAAYFCASSLRTGRDYGYTFGSGTRLTVV.

The CDR3 DNA sequence: TGTGCCTGGAGGACTAGCGGGATGAGCTCCTACGAGCAGTACTTC. This encodes CAWRTSGMSSYEQYF. The rearrangement uses TRBV30 and TRBJ2-7, with 11 bases aligning to TRBD2. The V gene end was trimmed by 3 bases and the J gene end by 0 bases; junction bases not matched to a gene: 4. There are 15 residues in the CDR3. Germline CDR1 and CDR2: GTSNPN and SVGIG (reference sequence). The whole variable domain, filled in from reference TRBV30 and TRBJ2-7, reads SQTIHQWPATLVQPVGSPLSLECTVEGTSNPNLYWYRQAAGRGLQLLFYSVGIGQISSEVPQNLSASRPQDRQFILSSKKLLLSDSGFYLCAWRTSGMSSYEQYFGPGTRLTVT.

The chain has TRBV13 and TRBJ2-1; no clear D gene. CDR1 is PRHDT and CDR2 is FYEKMQ in the germline V gene (reference sequence). This CDR3 is built from 14 residues. Trimming left V 9 bases short and J 3 bases short, with 15 bases between. The CDR3 loop reads CASSRRLFYNEQFF. DNA for the CDR3: TGTGCCAGTTCGAGGCGGCTATTCTACAATGAGCAGTTCTTC.

The chain recombines TRBV28 with TRBJ1-2; D is undetermined. V was cut by 5 bases and J by 0 bases, with 10 bases left in between. This CDR3 spans 14 amino acids. CDR1 is MDHEN, CDR2 SYDVKM, per germline. The CDR3 DNA reads TGTGCCAGCAGTCTCCCGTTTCCTAACTATGGCTACACCTTC. This sequence encodes CASSLPFPNYGYTF.

This chain connects TRBV9 to TRBJ2-7, with TRBD2 identical over 7 bases. This CDR3 is built from 12 residues. Germline trimming cut 4 bases from V and 5 bases from J; bases unmatched to any gene: 3. Germline V gene lookup returns CDR1 SGDLS and CDR2 YYNGEE. Here the CDR3 DNA reads TGTGCCAGCAGCCCACGGGGGGACGAGCAGTACTTC. Amino acid sequence: CASSPRGDEQYF.

The chain joins TRBV19 to TRBJ1-4; D remains ambiguous. The CDR3 contains 15 residues. The germline V gene has CDR1 LNHDA and CDR2 SQIVND (reference sequence). The V end lost 3 bases, the J end lost 7 bases, and 15 bases lay between the germline ends. The CDR3 loop reads CASSIAVNPSEKLFF. The DNA of the CDR3 is TGTGCCAGTAGTATTGCAGTGAACCCTAGTGAAAAACTGTTTTTT.

The rearrangement links TRBV11-3 to TRBJ2-1; D is possibly TRBD1 (6 bases). V was cut by 5 bases and J by 8 bases, with 16 bases left in between. The CDR3 consists of 14 residues. CDR1 is SGHNT, CDR2 YENEEA, per germline. The chain's CDR3 is CASSLRDTRDEQFF. The CDR3 coding sequence is TGTGCCAGCAGCCTACGGGACACTAGGGATGAGCAGTTCTTC.

This clone has at least ten counts. The rearrangement links TRBV29-1 to TRBJ1-1; no definite D call. Deletions cut 7 bases from V and 1 base from J, with 10 bases between. The germline V gene has CDR1 SQVTM and CDR2 ANQGSEA. This CDR3 spans 12 amino acids. The CDR3 DNA is TGCAGCGCCGATCGGGGGAACACTGAAGCTTTCTTT. Translating gives CSADRGNTEAFF. The full variable domain, its missing parts supplied by reference TRBV29-1 and TRBJ1-1, is SAVISQKPSRDICQRGTSLTIQCQVDSQVTMMFWYRQQPGQSLTLIATANQGSEATYESGFVIDKFPISRPNLTFSTLTVSNMSPEDSSIYLCSADRGNTEAFFGQGTRLTVV.

V usage is TRBV20-1 and J usage is TRBJ1-5; a weak D match, TRBD1 (6 bases). Germline V gives CDR1 DFQATT, CDR2 SNEGSKA (reference sequence). Trimming removed 3 bases at V and 1 base at J, with 13 bases between. This CDR3 is 15 amino acids long. The CDR3 here is CSASRSGASNQPQHF. The CDR3 DNA reads TGCAGTGCTAGTCGGTCAGGGGCGAGCAATCAGCCCCAGCATTTT.

This chain connects TRBV6-5 to TRBJ1-4, with TRBD1 identical over 7 bases. Germline V CDR1 and CDR2: MNHEY, SVGAGI. CDR3 length equals 15 residues. V was clipped by 0 bases and J by 5 bases; unmatched bases: 3. DNA for the CDR3: TGTGCCAGCAGTTACTCAAGGGGGCAAAATGAAAAACTGTTTTTT. Protein product: CASSYSRGQNEKLFF.

The V and J genes are TRBV5-1 and TRBJ1-2, with 7 bases identical to TRBD1. CDR3 length: 13 residues. Germline V CDR1 and CDR2: SGHRS, YFSETQ. Trimming took 1 base from V and 6 from J; bases not matched to a gene: 3. The CDR3 coding sequence is TGCGCCAGCAGCTTGCAGGACAGGAATGGCTACACCTTC. Its translation: CASSLQDRNGYTF.

The chain links TRBV18 to TRBJ1-5; D is uncertain. The CDR3 is made up of 15 amino acids. In germline, CDR1 is KGHSH, CDR2 LQKENI. V gave up 0 bases and J gave up 6 bases, with 12 bases separating them. CDR3 nucleotides: TGTGCCAGCTCACCACCCAACAGCGGCACTCAGCCCCAGCATTTT. Encoded protein: CASSPPNSGTQPQHF. Drawing the rest from reference TRBV18 and TRBJ1-5, the complete variable domain is NAGVMQNPRHLVRRRGQEARLRCSPMKGHSHVYWYRQLPEEGLKFMVYLQKENIIDESGMPKERFSAEFPKEGPSILRIQQVVRGDSAAYFCASSPPNSGTQPQHFGDGTRLSIL.

The V and J genes are TRBV5-1 and TRBJ2-2; 10 positions agree with TRBD2. Germline-derived CDR1 and CDR2 are SGHRS and YFSETQ. CDR3 length: 16 residues. V gave up 0 bases and J gave up 7 bases; unmatched junction bases: 6. The CDR3 nucleotides read TGCGCCAGCAGCTTGGCCCCTAGCGGGAGTAGCGGGGAGCTGTTTTTT. Its translation: CASSLAPSGSSGELFF.

This clone showed up just a few times. For the CDR3, the DNA is TGTGCCAGCGGGGCAGGGAGGGGATACGAGCAGTACTTC. It translates to CASGAGRGYEQYF. The rearrangement joins TRBV6-5 to TRBJ2-7, with 7 bases aligning to TRBD2. Germline V CDR1 and CDR2: MNHEY, SVGAGI. This CDR3 spans 13 amino acids. Unmatched junction bases numbered 8, after V lost 8 bases and J lost 4 bases.

The rearrangement uses TRBV28 and TRBJ2-3, with 14 positions matching TRBD2. The CDR3 extends over 16 amino acids. Looked up from germline, CDR1 is MDHEN and CDR2 is SYDVKM. The V gene end was trimmed by 3 bases and the J gene end by 5 bases; junction bases not matched to a gene: 4. The CDR3 region has the DNA TGTGCCAGCAGTTTGGCGGGACTAGCGGGAGAAGATACGCAGTATTTT. It encodes CASSLAGLAGEDTQYF.

The V gene is TRBV10-3, the J gene TRBJ2-2, with a tentative D call TRBD1 (6 bases). V shed 3 bases and J shed 8 bases, with 16 bases lying between them. Germline lookup yields CDR1 ENHRY and CDR2 SYGVKD. The CDR3 extends over 15 amino acids. The CDR3: CAISEGQGQLGELFF. The CDR3 region has the DNA TGTGCCATCAGTGAAGGGCAGGGGCAATTGGGGGAGCTGTTTTTT.